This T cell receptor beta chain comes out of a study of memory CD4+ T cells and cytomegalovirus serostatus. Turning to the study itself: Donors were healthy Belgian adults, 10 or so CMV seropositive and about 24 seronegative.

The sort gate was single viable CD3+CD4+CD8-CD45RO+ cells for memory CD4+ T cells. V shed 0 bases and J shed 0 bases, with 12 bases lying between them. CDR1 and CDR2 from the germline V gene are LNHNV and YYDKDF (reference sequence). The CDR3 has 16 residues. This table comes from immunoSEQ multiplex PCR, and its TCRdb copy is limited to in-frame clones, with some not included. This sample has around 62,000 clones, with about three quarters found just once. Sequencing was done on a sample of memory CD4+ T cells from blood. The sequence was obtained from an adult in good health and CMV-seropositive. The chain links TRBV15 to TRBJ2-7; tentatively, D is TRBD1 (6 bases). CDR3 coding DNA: TGTGCCACCAGCAGAGATCTGGACAGCAGCTCCTACGAGCAGTACTTC. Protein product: CATSRDLDSSSYEQYF.